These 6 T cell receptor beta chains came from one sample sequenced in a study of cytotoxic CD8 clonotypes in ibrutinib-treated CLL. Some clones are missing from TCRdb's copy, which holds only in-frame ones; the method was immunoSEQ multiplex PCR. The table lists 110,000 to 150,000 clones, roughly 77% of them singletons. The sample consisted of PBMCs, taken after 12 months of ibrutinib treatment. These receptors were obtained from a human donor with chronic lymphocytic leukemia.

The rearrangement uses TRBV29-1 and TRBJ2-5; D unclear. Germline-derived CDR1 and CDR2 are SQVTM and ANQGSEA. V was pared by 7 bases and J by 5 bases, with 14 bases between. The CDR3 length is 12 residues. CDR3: CSGDRVAETQYF. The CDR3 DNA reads TGCAGCGGCGACCGGGTGGCGGAGACCCAGTACTTC. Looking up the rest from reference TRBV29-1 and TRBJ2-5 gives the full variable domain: SAVISQKPSRDICQRGTSLTIQCQVDSQVTMMFWYRQQPGQSLTLIATANQGSEATYESGFVIDKFPISRPNLTFSTLTVSNMSPEDSSIYLCSGDRVAETQYFGPGTRLLVL.

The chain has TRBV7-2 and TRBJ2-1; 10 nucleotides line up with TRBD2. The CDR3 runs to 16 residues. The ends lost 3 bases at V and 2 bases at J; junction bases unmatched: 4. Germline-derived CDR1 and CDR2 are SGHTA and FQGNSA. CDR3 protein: CASSLESGGAYNEQFF. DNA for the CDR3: TGTGCCAGCAGCTTGGAAAGCGGGGGGGCCTACAATGAGCAGTTCTTC.

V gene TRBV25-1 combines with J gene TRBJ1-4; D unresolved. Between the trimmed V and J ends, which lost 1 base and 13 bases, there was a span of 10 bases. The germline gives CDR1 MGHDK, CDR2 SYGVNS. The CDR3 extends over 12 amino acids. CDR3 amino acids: CASSESLSGLFF. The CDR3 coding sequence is TGTGCCAGCAGTGAATCCCTGAGTGGACTGTTTTTT.

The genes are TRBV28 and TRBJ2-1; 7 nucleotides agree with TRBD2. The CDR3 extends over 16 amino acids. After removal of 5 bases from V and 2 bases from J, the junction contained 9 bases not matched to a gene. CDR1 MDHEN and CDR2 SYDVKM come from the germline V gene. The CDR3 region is CASSAGEGVPYNEQFF. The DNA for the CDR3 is TGTGCCAGCAGTGCGGGAGAAGGGGTCCCCTACAATGAGCAGTTCTTC. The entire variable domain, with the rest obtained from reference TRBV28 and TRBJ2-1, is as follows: DVKVTQSSRYLVKRTGEKVFLECVQDMDHENMFWYRQDPGLGLRLIYFSYDVKMKEKGDIPEGYSVSREKKERFSLILESASTNQTSMYLCASSAGEGVPYNEQFFGPGTRLTVL.

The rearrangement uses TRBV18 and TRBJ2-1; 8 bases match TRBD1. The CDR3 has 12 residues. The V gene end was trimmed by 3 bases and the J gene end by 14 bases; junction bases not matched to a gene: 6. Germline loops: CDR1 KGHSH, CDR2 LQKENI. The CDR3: CASSPMTGEKFF. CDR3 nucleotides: TGTGCCAGCTCACCGATGACAGGGGAGAAGTTCTTC.

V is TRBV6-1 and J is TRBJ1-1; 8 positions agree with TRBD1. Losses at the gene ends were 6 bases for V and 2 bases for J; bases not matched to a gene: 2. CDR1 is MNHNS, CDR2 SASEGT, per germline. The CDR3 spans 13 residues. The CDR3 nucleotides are TGTGCCAGCAGACAGGGGGTTAACACTGAAGCTTTCTTT. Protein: CASRQGVNTEAFF.